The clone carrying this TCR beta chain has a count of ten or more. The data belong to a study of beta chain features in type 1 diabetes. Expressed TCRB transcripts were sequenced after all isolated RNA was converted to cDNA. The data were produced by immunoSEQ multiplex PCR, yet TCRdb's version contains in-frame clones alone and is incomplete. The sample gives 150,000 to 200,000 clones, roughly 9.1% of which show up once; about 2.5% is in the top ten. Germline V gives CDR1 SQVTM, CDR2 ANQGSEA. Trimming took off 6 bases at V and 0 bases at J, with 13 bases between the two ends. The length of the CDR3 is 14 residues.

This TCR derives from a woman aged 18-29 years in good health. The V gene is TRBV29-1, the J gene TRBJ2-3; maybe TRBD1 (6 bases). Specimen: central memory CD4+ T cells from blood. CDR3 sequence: CSVDSPQSTDTQYF. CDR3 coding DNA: TGCAGCGTGGACAGCCCACAGAGCACAGATACGCAGTATTTT.